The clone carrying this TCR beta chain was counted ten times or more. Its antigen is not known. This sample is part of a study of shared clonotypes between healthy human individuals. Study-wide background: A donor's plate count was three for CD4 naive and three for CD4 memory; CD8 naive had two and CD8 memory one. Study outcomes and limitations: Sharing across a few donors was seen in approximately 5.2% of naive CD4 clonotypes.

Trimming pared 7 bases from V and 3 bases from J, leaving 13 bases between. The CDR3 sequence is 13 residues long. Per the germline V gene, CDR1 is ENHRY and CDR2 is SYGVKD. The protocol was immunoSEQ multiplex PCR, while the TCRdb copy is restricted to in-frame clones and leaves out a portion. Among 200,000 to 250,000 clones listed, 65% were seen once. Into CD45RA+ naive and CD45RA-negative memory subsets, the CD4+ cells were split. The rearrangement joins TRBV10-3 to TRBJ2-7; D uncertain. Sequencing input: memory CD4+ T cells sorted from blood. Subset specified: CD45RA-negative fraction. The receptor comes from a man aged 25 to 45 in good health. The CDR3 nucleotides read TGTGCCATCACCCCTAATCCAAACTACGAGCAGTACTTC. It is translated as CAITPNPNYEQYF.